This TCR beta chain is from a study of blood T cells in healthy people across ages. The second PCR ran roughly 6 to 12 cycles with a sample-barcoded 5' primer and J-beta primers. There were at least 2.5 million CDR3-containing paired-end reads obtained from each sample. TCRdb independently ran MiXCR on the 5' RACE reads; one entry per CDR3 protein. The sample gives some 1.5 million distinct CDR3 sequences, roughly 27% of which show up once; about 8% is in the top ten. The table lists this clonotype with a few counts. The sequence came from a woman aged 30 to 39 in good health. Sequencing was carried out using blood.

The chain's CDR3 is CASSLWTGVGETQYF. DNA of the CDR3: TGTGCCAGCAGCCTCTGGACAGGGGTGGGAGAGACCCAGTACTTC. The chain links TRBV14 to TRBJ2-5, with 9 bases that match TRBD1. V lost 4 bases and J lost 4; bases outside the gene matches: 7. This CDR3 has 15 residues. CDR1 SGHDN and CDR2 FVKESK come from the germline V gene.